The 11 T cell receptor beta chains given below trace back to one sample, sequenced in a study of CD8 T cells in Susac syndrome. With random hexamers, reverse transcription was performed on roughly 0.45 to 1 ug of RNA. TCRdb re-called the immunoSEQ multiplex PCR reads with MiXCR, one entry per CDR3 protein. The data contain approximately 100,000 distinct CDR3 sequences, 94% of them singletons. Sequenced: CD8+ T cells from PBMCs. These receptors came from a human donor with Susac syndrome.

This clonotype was seen once. J is TRBJ2-1 and V is TRBV12-3 or TRBV12-4; D gene unclear. The CDR3 covers 17 residues. Between the trimmed V and J ends, which lost 1 base and 0 bases, there was a span of 13 bases. CDR3 protein: CASSLGSRSSSYNEQFF. The CDR3 nucleotides read TGTGCCAGCAGTTTAGGCTCGCGCTCGAGCTCCTACAATGAGCAGTTCTTC.

The chain recombines TRBV6-2 or TRBV6-3 with TRBJ2-2; D remains ambiguous. The CDR3 loop spans 12 amino acids. CDR1 is MNHEY and CDR2 is SVGEGT in the germline V gene. With 2 bases removed from V and 6 bases from J, the gap between germline ends came to 4 bases. CDR3 in DNA: TGTGCCAGCAGTTACGGGTCCGGGGAGCTGTTTTTT. It is translated as CASSYGSGELFF.

V and J are TRBV13 and TRBJ2-3; TRBD1 is a possible D gene (8 bases). Looked up from germline, CDR1 is PRHDT and CDR2 is FYEKMQ (reference sequence). The CDR3 loop spans 15 amino acids. Trimming left V 5 bases short and J 5 bases short, with 17 bases between. CDR3 sequence: CASSPAQGGKDTQYF. DNA of the CDR3: TGTGCCAGCAGCCCAGCACAGGGGGGGAAAGATACGCAGTATTTT.

The rearrangement links TRBV20-1 to TRBJ2-5; D is possibly TRBD1 (7 bases). Trimming stripped 0 bases from V and 5 bases from J, with 16 bases between. Germline loops: CDR1 DFQATT, CDR2 SNEGSKA (reference sequence). This CDR3 has 15 amino acids. This CDR3 reads CSARDRRAGGETQYF. The CDR3 DNA is TGCAGTGCTAGAGATAGAAGGGCAGGGGGGGAGACCCAGTACTTC.

The gene calls are TRBV6-4 and TRBJ1-6, with a weak D call TRBD1 (6 bases). V lost 8 bases and J 10 bases, leaving 21 bases between the germline ends. This CDR3 is built from 15 residues. From germline, CDR1 is MRHNA and CDR2 SNTAGT. The CDR3 nucleotides are TGTGCCAGCCCAACCCCTCGACAGGACCAATCACCCCTCCACTTT. It yields the protein CASPTPRQDQSPLHF.

The J gene is TRBJ2-6, the V gene TRBV20-1, with D unresolved. The length of the CDR3 is 15 residues. The germline gives CDR1 DFQATT, CDR2 SNEGSKA (reference sequence). The V end was cut by 5 bases, the J end by 0 bases, with 11 bases between. CDR3 region: CSAPRIGSGANVLTF. The CDR3 DNA is TGCAGTGCTCCCCGGATAGGCTCTGGGGCCAACGTCCTGACTTTC.

For the CDR3, the DNA is TGCAGTGCTAGAAACCCTACTGGGGCCCCCACAGATACGCAGTATTTT. Translating gives CSARNPTGAPTDTQYF. The V call is TRBV20-1, the J call TRBJ2-3; a possible D gene is TRBD1 (5 bases). The CDR3 contains 16 residues. Germline V CDR1 and CDR2: DFQATT, SNEGSKA (reference sequence). V lost 2 bases and J lost 2, with 17 bases in between.

The V call is TRBV29-1, the J call TRBJ2-7, with 8 nucleotides matching TRBD2. Germline loops: CDR1 SQVTM, CDR2 ANQGSEA. V was pared by 2 bases and J by 1 base, with 4 bases of the junction left unmatched. The CDR3 is 14 residues long. The CDR3 DNA is TGCAGCGTTGAAACGCGGGGGGCTTCCTACGAGCAGTACTTC. Its protein is CSVETRGASYEQYF.

The chain combines TRBV25-1 with TRBJ2-3; tentative D call: TRBD2 (7 bases). In germline, CDR1 is MGHDK, CDR2 SYGVNS. The V end lost 7 bases, the J end lost 9 bases, and 17 bases lay between the germline ends. This CDR3 spans 13 amino acids. CDR3 in amino acids: CASTPLSGTTQYF. In DNA form, the CDR3 reads TGTGCCAGCACCCCCCTGAGCGGGACAACGCAGTATTTT.

The chain combines TRBV20-1 with TRBJ2-7; D may be TRBD1 (5 bases). Germline CDR1 DFQATT, CDR2 SNEGSKA (reference sequence). The length of the CDR3 is 14 residues. V lost 0 bases and J lost 2, with 11 bases in between. For the CDR3, the DNA is TGCAGTGCTAGAGATACCACAGGAACCTACGAGCAGTACTTC. Amino acids: CSARDTTGTYEQYF.

The chain is built from TRBV6-6 and TRBJ2-1; D is unresolved. CDR1 MNHNY and CDR2 SVGAGI come from the germline V gene (reference sequence). V dropped 9 bases and J dropped 6 bases, with 12 bases sitting between them. CDR3 length: 12 residues. CDR3 region: CASWAGGNEQFF. The CDR3 DNA reads as TGTGCCAGTTGGGCCGGCGGCAATGAGCAGTTCTTC.